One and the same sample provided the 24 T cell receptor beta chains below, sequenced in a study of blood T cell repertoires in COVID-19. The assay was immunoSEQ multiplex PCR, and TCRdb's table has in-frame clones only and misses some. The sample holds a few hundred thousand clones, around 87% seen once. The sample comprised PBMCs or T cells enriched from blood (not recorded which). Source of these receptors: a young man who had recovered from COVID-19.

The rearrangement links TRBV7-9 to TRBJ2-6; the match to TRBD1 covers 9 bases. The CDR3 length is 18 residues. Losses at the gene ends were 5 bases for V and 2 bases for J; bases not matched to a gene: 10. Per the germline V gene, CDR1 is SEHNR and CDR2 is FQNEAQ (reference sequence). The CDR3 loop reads CASSPGTGSLAGANVLTF. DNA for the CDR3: TGTGCCAGCAGCCCAGGGACAGGGTCCCTAGCTGGGGCCAACGTCCTGACTTTC.

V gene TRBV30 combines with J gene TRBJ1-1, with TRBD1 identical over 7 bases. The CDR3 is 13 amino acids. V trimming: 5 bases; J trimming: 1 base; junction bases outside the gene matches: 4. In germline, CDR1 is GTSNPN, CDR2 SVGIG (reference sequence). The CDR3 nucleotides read TGTGCCTGGCGACAGGGTAGGAACACTGAAGCTTTCTTT. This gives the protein CAWRQGRNTEAFF.

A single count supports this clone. DNA for the CDR3: TGTGCCAGCAGCCAAGGTGCGGTCCAGGGGCAGCCCCAGCATTTT. It specifies CASSQGAVQGQPQHF. The chain employs TRBV3-1 (or the pseudogene TRBV3-2) and TRBJ1-5; D perhaps matches TRBD1 (6 bases). With 1 base removed from V and 7 bases from J, the gap between germline ends came to 14 bases. The CDR3 consists of 15 residues. Germline CDR1 LGHDT, CDR2 YNNKEL (reference sequence).

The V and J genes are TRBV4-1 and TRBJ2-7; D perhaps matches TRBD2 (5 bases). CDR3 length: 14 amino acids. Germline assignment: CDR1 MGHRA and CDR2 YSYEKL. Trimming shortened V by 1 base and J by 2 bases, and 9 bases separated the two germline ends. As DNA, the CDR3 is TGCGCCAGCAGCCAAGGGACTGCCACCTACGAGCAGTACTTC. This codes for CASSQGTATYEQYF.

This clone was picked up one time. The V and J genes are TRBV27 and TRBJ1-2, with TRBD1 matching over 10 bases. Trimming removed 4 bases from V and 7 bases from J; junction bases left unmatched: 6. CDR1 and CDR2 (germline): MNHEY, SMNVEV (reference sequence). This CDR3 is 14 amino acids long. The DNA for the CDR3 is TGTGCCAGCAGTTCCGGGACAGGGGTTCGTGGCTACACCTTC. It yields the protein CASSSGTGVRGYTF.

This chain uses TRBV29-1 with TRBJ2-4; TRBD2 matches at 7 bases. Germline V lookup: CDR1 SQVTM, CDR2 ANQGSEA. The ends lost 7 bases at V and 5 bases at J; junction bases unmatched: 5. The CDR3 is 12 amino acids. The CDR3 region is CSATAGENIQYF. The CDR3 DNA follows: TGCAGCGCGACGGCGGGGGAAAACATTCAGTACTTC. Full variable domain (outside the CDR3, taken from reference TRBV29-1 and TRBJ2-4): SAVISQKPSRDICQRGTSLTIQCQVDSQVTMMFWYRQQPGQSLTLIATANQGSEATYESGFVIDKFPISRPNLTFSTLTVSNMSPEDSSIYLCSATAGENIQYFGAGTRLSVL.

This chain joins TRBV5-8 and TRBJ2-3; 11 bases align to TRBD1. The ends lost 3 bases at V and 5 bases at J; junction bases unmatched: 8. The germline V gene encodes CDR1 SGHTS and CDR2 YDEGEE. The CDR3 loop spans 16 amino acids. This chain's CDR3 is CASSSGQGAGRDTQYF. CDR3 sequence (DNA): TGTGCCAGCAGCTCCGGACAGGGGGCTGGAAGAGATACGCAGTATTTT.

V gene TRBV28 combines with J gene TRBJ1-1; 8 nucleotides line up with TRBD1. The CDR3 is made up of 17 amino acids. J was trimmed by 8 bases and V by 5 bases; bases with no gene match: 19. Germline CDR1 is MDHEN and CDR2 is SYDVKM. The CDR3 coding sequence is TGTGCCAGCAGTAGAGGACAGGGACGCTTTTCCGGGGTAGAAGCTTTCTTT. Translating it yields CASSRGQGRFSGVEAFF.

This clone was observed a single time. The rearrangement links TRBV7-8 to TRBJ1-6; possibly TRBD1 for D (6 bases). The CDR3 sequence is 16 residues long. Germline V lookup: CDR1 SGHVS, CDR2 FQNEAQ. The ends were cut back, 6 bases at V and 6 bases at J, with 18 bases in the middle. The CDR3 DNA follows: TGTGCCAGCAGTGAAGTACTGGGGGCTTCTAATTCACCCCTCCACTTT. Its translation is CASSEVLGASNSPLHF.

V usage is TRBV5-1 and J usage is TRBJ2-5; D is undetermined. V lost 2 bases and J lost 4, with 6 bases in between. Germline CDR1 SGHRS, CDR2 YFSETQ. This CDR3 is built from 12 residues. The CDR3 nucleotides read TGCGCCAGCAGCTTACAGCTAGAGACCCAGTACTTC. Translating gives CASSLQLETQYF. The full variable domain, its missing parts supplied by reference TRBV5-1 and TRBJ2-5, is KAGVTQTPRYLIKTRGQQVTLSCSPISGHRSVSWYQQTPGQGLQFLFEYFSETQRNKGNFPGRFSGRQFSNSRSEMNVSTLELGDSALYLCASSLQLETQYFGPGTRLLVL.

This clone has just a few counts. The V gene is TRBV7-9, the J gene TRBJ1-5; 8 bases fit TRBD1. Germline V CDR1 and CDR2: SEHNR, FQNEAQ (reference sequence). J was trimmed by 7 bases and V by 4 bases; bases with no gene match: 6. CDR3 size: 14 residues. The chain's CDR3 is CASSSGQGLQPQHF. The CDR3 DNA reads TGTGCCAGCAGCTCTGGACAGGGCCTACAGCCCCAGCATTTT.

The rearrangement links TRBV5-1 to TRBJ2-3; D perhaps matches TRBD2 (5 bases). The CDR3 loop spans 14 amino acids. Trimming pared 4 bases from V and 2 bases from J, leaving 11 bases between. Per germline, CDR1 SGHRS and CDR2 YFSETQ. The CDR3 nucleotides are TGCGCCAGCAGCCCCCGGGGTACCACAGATACGCAGTATTTT. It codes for CASSPRGTTDTQYF.

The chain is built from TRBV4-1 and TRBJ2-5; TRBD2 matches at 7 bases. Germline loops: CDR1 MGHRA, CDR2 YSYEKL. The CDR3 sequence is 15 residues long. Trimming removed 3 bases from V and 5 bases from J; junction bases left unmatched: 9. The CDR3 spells CASSHSSGLGETQYF. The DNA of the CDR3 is TGCGCCAGCAGCCATAGTAGCGGGTTGGGCGAGACCCAGTACTTC.

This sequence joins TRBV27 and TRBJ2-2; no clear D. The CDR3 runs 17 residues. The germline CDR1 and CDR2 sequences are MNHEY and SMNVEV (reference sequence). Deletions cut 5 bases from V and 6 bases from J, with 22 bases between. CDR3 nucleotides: TGTGCCAGCAGTCCCACACGACTTGCAAATGGCGCCGGGGAGCTGTTTTTT. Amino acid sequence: CASSPTRLANGAGELFF.

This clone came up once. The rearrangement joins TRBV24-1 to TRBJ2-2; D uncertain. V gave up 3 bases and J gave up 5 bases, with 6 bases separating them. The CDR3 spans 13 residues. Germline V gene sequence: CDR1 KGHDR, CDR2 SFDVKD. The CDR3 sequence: CATSDTSTGELFF. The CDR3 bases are TGTGCCACCAGTGATACAAGTACCGGGGAGCTGTTTTTT.

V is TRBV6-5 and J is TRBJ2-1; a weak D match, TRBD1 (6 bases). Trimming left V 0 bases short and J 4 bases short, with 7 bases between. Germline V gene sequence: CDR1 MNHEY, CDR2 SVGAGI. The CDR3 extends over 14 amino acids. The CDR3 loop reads CASSYSQGYNEQFF. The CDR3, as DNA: TGTGCCAGCAGTTACTCCCAGGGGTACAATGAGCAGTTCTTC.

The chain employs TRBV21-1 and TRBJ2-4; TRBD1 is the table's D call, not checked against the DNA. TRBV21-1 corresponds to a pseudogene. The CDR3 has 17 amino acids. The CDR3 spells CASSSERDTLAKNIQYF. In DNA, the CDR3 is TGTGCCAGCAGCTCGGAGAGGGACACGCTAGCCAAAAACATTCAGTACTTC.

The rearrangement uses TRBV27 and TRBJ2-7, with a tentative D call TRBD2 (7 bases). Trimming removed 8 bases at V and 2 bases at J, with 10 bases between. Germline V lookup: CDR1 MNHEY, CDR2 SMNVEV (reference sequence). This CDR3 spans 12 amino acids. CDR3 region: CASVGGPYEQYF. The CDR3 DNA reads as TGTGCCAGCGTCGGGGGGCCCTACGAGCAGTACTTC.

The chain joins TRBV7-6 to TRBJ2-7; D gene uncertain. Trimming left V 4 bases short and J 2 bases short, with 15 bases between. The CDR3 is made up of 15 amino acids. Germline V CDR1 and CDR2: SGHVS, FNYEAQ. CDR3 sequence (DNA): TGTGCCAGCAGCTCGATACCCGGTGAGACCTACGAGCAGTACTTC. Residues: CASSSIPGETYEQYF.

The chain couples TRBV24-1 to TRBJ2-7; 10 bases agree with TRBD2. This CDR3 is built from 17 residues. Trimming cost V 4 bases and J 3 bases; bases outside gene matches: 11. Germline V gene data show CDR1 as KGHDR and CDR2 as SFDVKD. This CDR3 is CATSEGKAGGNLYEQYF. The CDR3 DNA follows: TGTGCCACCAGTGAGGGGAAAGCGGGAGGGAATCTCTACGAGCAGTACTTC.

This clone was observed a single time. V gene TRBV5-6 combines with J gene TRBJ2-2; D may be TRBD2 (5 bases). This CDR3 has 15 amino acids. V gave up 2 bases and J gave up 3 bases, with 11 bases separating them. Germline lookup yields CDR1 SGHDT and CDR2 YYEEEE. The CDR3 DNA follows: TGTGCCAGCAGCTTTGAGGGTATAGACACCGGGGAGCTGTTTTTT. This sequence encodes CASSFEGIDTGELFF.

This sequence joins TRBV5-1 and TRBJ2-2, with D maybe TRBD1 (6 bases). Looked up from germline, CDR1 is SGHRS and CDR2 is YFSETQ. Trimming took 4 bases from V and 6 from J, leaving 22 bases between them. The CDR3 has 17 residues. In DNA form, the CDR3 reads TGCGCCAGCAGCCGATTCCAGGGGTCTAATTTCGCCGGGGAGCTGTTTTTT. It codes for CASSRFQGSNFAGELFF.

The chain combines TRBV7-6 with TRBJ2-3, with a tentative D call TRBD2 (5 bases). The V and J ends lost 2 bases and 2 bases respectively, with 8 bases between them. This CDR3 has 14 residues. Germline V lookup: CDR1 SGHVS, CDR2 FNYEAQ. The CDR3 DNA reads TGTGCCAGCAGCTTATACGGGAACACAGATACGCAGTATTTT. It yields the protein CASSLYGNTDTQYF.

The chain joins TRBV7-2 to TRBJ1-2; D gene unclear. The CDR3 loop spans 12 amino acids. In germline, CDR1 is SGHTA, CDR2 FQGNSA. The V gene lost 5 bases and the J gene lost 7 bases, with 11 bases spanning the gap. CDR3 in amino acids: CASSPTITGYTF. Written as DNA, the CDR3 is TGTGCCAGCAGCCCCACAATAACTGGCTACACCTTC. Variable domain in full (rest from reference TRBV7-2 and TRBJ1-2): GAGVSQSPSNKVTEKGKDVELRCDPISGHTALYWYRQSLGQGLEFLIYFQGNSAPDKSGLPSDRFSAERTGGSVSTLTIQRTQQEDSAVYLCASSPTITGYTFGSGTRLTVV.